A selection of T cell receptor beta chains follows, all from one sample in a study of beta chain features in type 1 diabetes. Generated by immunoSEQ multiplex PCR, the TCRdb table keeps only in-frame clones and is missing some. The repertoire holds roughly 700,000 clones, over 10% seen once, with around 0.022% in the top ten. Sequenced input: naive CD4+ T cells from blood. These receptors all come from a man younger than 30 with type 1 diabetes. CDR3s include the opening cysteine and the closing phenylalanine or tryptophan. The D gene is left open where the match is weak. Size is stated for part of the rows, as once, few or many counts, or as a class when the clone is expanded.

V	J	size	D	CDR3	DNA
TRBV10-2	TRBJ1-6	NA	TRBD1	CASSVTGTGISPLHF	TGCGCCAGCAGTGTAACCGGGACAGGGATTTCACCCCTCCACTTT
TRBV28	TRBJ2-1	NA	NA	CASSLGGGDEQFF	TGTGCCAGCAGTTTAGGGGGTGGCGATGAGCAGTTCTTC
TRBV7-2	TRBJ2-2	NA	NA	CASSLDRANTGELFF	TGTGCCAGCAGCCTGGACCGCGCGAACACCGGGGAGCTGTTTTTT
TRBV5-1	TRBJ2-7	NA	TRBD2	CASSLQTGTSGYEQYF	TGCGCCAGCAGCTTGCAGACAGGGACTAGCGGTTACGAGCAGTACTTC
TRBV11-1	TRBJ2-5	few	TRBD1	CASSLERTGAKTQYF	TGTGCCAGCAGCTTAGAGCGGACAGGGGCAAAGACCCAGTACTTC
TRBV7-2	TRBJ1-2	few	TRBD1	CASGGTAVRKANYGYTF	TGTGCCAGCGGGGGGACAGCAGTCCGAAAAGCTAACTATGGCTACACCTTC
TRBV11-2	TRBJ1-2	once	TRBD1	CASQGGYGYTF	TGTGCCAGTCAGGGGGGCTATGGCTACACCTTC
TRBV7-6	TRBJ2-5	NA	TRBD2	CASSQAGGILETQYF	TGTGCCAGCAGCCAAGCGGGGGGGATTCTGGAGACCCAGTACTTC
TRBV2	TRBJ2-7	few	NA	CASREQGYEQYF	TGTGCCAGCAGGGAACAGGGCTACGAGCAGTACTTC
TRBV2	TRBJ2-1	NA	NA	CASSGPDNEQFF	TGTGCCAGCAGTGGCCCTGACAATGAGCAGTTCTTC
TRBV6-1	TRBJ2-7	few	TRBD1	CASVPVGQGSYEQYF	TGTGCCAGCGTTCCCGTAGGACAGGGTTCCTACGAGCAGTACTTC
TRBV2	TRBJ2-3	few	NA	CASSEWGSTDTQYF	TGTGCCAGCAGTGAGTGGGGGAGCACAGATACGCAGTATTTT
TRBV5-1	TRBJ2-3	NA	TRBD1	CASSTGQDSDTQYF	TGCGCCAGCAGCACCGGACAGGATTCAGATACGCAGTATTTT
TRBV29-1	TRBJ1-1	NA	NA	CSAAGDTNTEAFF	TGCAGCGCAGCAGGGGACACGAACACTGAAGCTTTCTTT
TRBV27	TRBJ1-2	few	TRBD1	CASSPDRGHYGYTF	TGTGCCAGCAGCCCGGACAGGGGCCACTATGGCTACACCTTC
TRBV7-9	TRBJ2-5	NA	TRBD2	CASSRGLAPETQYF	TGTGCCAGCAGCCGAGGACTAGCCCCAGAGACCCAGTACTTC
TRBV9	TRBJ1-2	NA	NA	CASSVTAQGRARGYTF	TGTGCCAGCAGCGTAACTGCTCAGGGGCGGGCGCGGGGCTACACCTTC
TRBV7-2	TRBJ1-5	few	NA	CASSFLVNQPQHF	TGTGCCAGCAGCTTTTTGGTTAATCAGCCCCAGCATTTT
TRBV30	TRBJ2-3	few	TRBD2	CAWTKLAGVTDTQYF	TGTGCCTGGACTAAACTAGCGGGGGTTACGGATACGCAGTATTTT
TRBV2	TRBJ2-5	few	TRBD1	CASSNRQGLGETQYF	TGTGCCAGCAGCAACCGACAGGGGCTCGGGGAGACCCAGTACTTC
TRBV30	TRBJ2-2	NA	TRBD2	CAWLAGGHPGELFF	TGTGCCTGGCTAGCGGGGGGGCATCCCGGGGAGCTGTTTTTT
TRBV6-5	TRBJ2-1	NA	NA	CASSYLGGEQFF	TGTGCCAGCAGTTACCTGGGGGGTGAGCAGTTCTTC
TRBV14	TRBJ2-3	NA	NA	CASSPPRHTDTQYF	TGTGCCAGCAGCCCACCGCGGCACACAGATACGCAGTATTTT
TRBV2	TRBJ2-7	NA	NA	CARAGSGDEQYF	TGTGCCCGGGCGGGGTCGGGAGACGAGCAGTACTTC
TRBV25-1	TRBJ2-2	NA	TRBD1	CASSERTGTGVDGELFF	TGTGCCAGCAGTGAAAGGACGGGGACAGGGGTGGACGGGGAGCTGTTTTTT
TRBV5-6	TRBJ2-1	few	NA	CASTSEGRTYNEQFF	TGTGCCAGCACCTCGGAAGGGAGAACCTACAATGAGCAGTTCTTC
TRBV18	TRBJ2-7	NA	NA	CASSPPGQHEQYF	TGTGCCAGCTCACCACCGGGGCAGCACGAGCAGTACTTC